This paragraph reports one T cell receptor (beta chain). What this receptor recognizes is not known. There are no base qualities to consult, and no much larger clone falls within one base. The cysteine opens and the phenylalanine closes a CDR3 of 14 amino acids. Only the CDR3 DNA stays, 42 bases, in frame from base 1. For CDR1 and CDR2, the germline V gene (reference sequence) lists LGHDT and YNNKEL. V sheds 4 bases and J sheds 0 bases, leaving 9 bases between their ends. The entry originates in a study of control samples from healthy donors and cancer patients (dated by TCRdb to the early 2020s). The method behind the library was the immunoSEQ multiplex PCR assay. TCRdb limited this immuneACCESS table to in-frame rearrangements with V and J called. A share of clones is missing; checked studies link under half to unresolved V genes, and the rest is unexplained. Counted in this sample were roughly 120,000 clones; about 95% of them appeared once. In total, the top ten clones hold approximately 4% of the sample.

Input material: blood. This TCR was recovered from a man under 40 in good health. The chain is made from TRBV3-1 (or the pseudogene TRBV3-2) and TRBJ2-5, with no reliable assignment of the D segment. The DNA sequence is TGTGCCAGCAGCCCTGAAGGGTACCAAGAGACCCAGTACTTC. This translates into CASSPEGYQETQYF.